The text below deals with one T cell receptor beta chain. Its antigen is unidentified. For ophthalmopathy patients, the Clinical Activity Score was at least 3 and the NOSPECS grade at least 4; duration was under 3 months. TCR beta CDR3 regions were amplified from RNA transcripts. The HTBI primer set was used in a first-round RT-PCR of the TCR CDR3. TCRdb reprocessed the multiplex PCR reads with MiXCR, giving one entry per CDR3 protein. The profile shows nearly 600,000 distinct CDR3 sequences, 14% of them singletons. The record originates from a study of T cells in Graves' hyperthyroidism and ophthalmopathy. General study results and limits: Ophthalmopathy was predicted by the model a median of approximately 6 months ahead of onset. Researchers found most expanded thyroid clonotypes above 0.001 in blood as well.

The TCR was taken from a woman in her late teens or twenties with Graves' ophthalmopathy. Source material: blood.

CDR3 sequence reads: CASSVGHRVSSTEAFF. The CDR3 DNA reads as TGTGCCAGCAGCGTAGGCCACAGGGTCTCGAGCACTGAAGCTTTCTTT. The J gene is TRBJ1-1, the V gene TRBV9; D perhaps matches TRBD1 (6 bases). The V gene lost 0 bases and the J gene lost 4 bases, with 16 bases spanning the gap. There are 16 residues in the CDR3. Germline CDR1 SGDLS, CDR2 YYNGEE.